These 25 T cell receptor beta chains were sequenced from one sample in a study of T cells in Graves' hyperthyroidism and ophthalmopathy. The source material, RNA transcripts, was used to amplify TCR beta CDR3 regions. An initial round of RT-PCR targeting the TCR CDR3 relied on the HTBI primer set. From the multiplex PCR reads, TCRdb called clonotypes with MiXCR, one entry per CDR3 protein. The table shows about 400,000 distinct CDR3 sequences, with just under 15% occurring only once. Sequenced sample: blood. The source of these receptors is a young woman with Graves' hyperthyroidism.

This chain connects TRBV3-1 to TRBJ2-5; 9 bases align to TRBD2. V shed 2 bases and J 6 bases; nucleotides not matched to a gene: 7. Germline CDR1 reads LGHDT; CDR2 reads YNNKEL (reference sequence). This CDR3 region has 15 residues. The CDR3 here is CASSQKLAGGKTQYF. The CDR3 DNA is TGTGCCAGCAGCCAAAAACTAGCGGGCGGGAAGACCCAGTACTTC.

The chain uses TRBV19 and TRBJ1-2; D gene uncertain. V lost 7 bases to trimming and J lost 2 bases, with 8 bases between them. CDR3 length: 12 amino acids. Germline V CDR1 and CDR2: LNHDA, SQIVND (reference sequence). CDR3 nucleotide sequence: TGTGCCAGTAAAGGCCAGAACTATGGCTACACCTTC. Its translation is CASKGQNYGYTF.

This clonotype was counted ten times or more. V gene TRBV2 combines with J gene TRBJ2-2, with 10 nucleotides matching TRBD1. Germline V gene data show CDR1 as SNHLY and CDR2 as FYNNEI. V shed 7 bases, J shed 3 bases, and the junction held 5 bases outside the gene matches. The CDR3 spans 15 residues. The CDR3 DNA reads TGTGCCAGCACTAGACAGGGGGCGGACACCGGGGAGCTGTTTTTT. This translates into CASTRQGADTGELFF.

This clonotype has ten or more counts. The rearrangement uses TRBV10-1 and TRBJ2-7, with unresolved D. Trimming removed 4 bases from V and 1 base from J, with 8 bases in between. The CDR3 totals 13 residues. Looked up from germline, CDR1 is WNHNN and CDR2 is SYGVQD (reference sequence). Written as DNA, the CDR3 is TGCGCCAGCAGTGTATCCGATTCCTACGAGCAGTACTTC. Residues: CASSVSDSYEQYF.

This clonotype showed up many times. The rearrangement uses TRBV29-1 and TRBJ2-2; no reliable D call. Germline CDR1 SQVTM, CDR2 ANQGSEA. V lost 0 bases and J 3 bases, leaving 5 bases between the germline ends. The CDR3 sequence is 13 residues long. The CDR3 loop reads CSVEDSYTGELFF. The CDR3 DNA reads TGCAGCGTTGAAGACAGTTACACCGGGGAGCTGTTTTTT.

This clonotype was seen many times. The chain recombines TRBV28 with TRBJ2-7; D remains unclear. The germline V and J ends were trimmed by 9 bases and 2 bases, with 11 bases remaining between them. The CDR3 is made up of 12 amino acids. Germline lookup yields CDR1 MDHEN and CDR2 SYDVKM. The CDR3 DNA reads as TGTGCCAGTAGTGGGGTTGCCTACGAGCAGTACTTC. Amino acids: CASSGVAYEQYF.

This clonotype was recorded at least ten times. The chain has TRBV18 and TRBJ2-5; no firm D call. V was pared by 0 bases and J by 5 bases, with 7 bases between. The CDR3 spans 13 residues. CDR1 KGHSH and CDR2 LQKENI come from the germline V gene. DNA for the CDR3: TGTGCCAGCTCACCACCGTCCAAGGAGACCCAGTACTTC. This sequence encodes CASSPPSKETQYF.

In this sample, this clonotype turned up a few times. The chain recombines TRBV5-1 with TRBJ2-7; D is unclear. From germline, CDR1 is SGHRS and CDR2 YFSETQ. The CDR3 contains 15 residues. V was clipped by 0 bases and J by 0 bases, with 10 bases between them. The CDR3 loop is CASSLGYSASYEQYF. The CDR3 nucleotides are TGCGCCAGCAGCTTGGGATACTCTGCCTCCTACGAGCAGTACTTC.

To note about this clonotype: A much larger clone is a single base away; this may be a read error. The chain has TRBV5-1 and TRBJ2-7; 8 bases are shared with TRBD1. Germline V lookup: CDR1 SGHRS, CDR2 YFSETQ. There are 15 residues in the CDR3. Here the CDR3 reads CAGSSGQGPAYEQYF. The CDR3, as DNA: TGCGCCGGCAGCTCAGGACAGGGTCCCGCCTACGAGCAGTACTTC. Complete variable domain (other parts from reference TRBV5-1 and TRBJ2-7): KAGVTQTPRYLIKTRGQQVTLSCSPISGHRSVSWYQQTPGQGLQFLFEYFSETQRNKGNFPGRFSGRQFSNSRSEMNVSTLELGDSALYLCAGSSGQGPAYEQYFGPGTRLTVT.

This clonotype was recorded at least ten times. The gene calls are TRBV12-3 or TRBV12-4 and TRBJ1-1; D is undetermined. V was cut by 6 bases and J by 3 bases, with 11 bases left in between. The CDR3 is 13 residues long. DNA of the CDR3: TGTGCCAGCAGCGTGGACTGGGACACTGAAGCTTTCTTT. Its translation is CASSVDWDTEAFF.

This clonotype was found many times. The chain carries TRBV28 and TRBJ1-5; D may be TRBD1 (5 bases). Germline V gene data show CDR1 as MDHEN and CDR2 as SYDVKM. CDR3 length: 13 amino acids. The V end lost 6 bases, the J end lost 3 bases, and 9 bases lay between the germline ends. In DNA, the CDR3 is TGTGCCAGCAGACGGGACCTCAATCAGCCCCAGCATTTT. It encodes CASRRDLNQPQHF.

The sample holds many counts of this clonotype. The chain is built from TRBV18 and TRBJ2-7; no reliable D call. Germline V gene data show CDR1 as KGHSH and CDR2 as LQKENI. This CDR3 is 12 amino acids long. Trimming removed 4 bases at V and 7 bases at J, with 11 bases between. The CDR3 region is CASSRSDEEQYF. In DNA, the CDR3 is TGTGCCAGCTCACGATCAGACGAGGAGCAGTACTTC.

This clonotype was seen many times. This chain connects TRBV10-3 to TRBJ1-1; 7 bases match TRBD1. V gave up 4 bases and J gave up 1 base; unmatched junction bases: 3. The CDR3 has 14 amino acids. The germline gives CDR1 ENHRY, CDR2 SYGVKD. This chain's CDR3 is CAISGRTGNTEAFF. The CDR3 region has the DNA TGTGCCATCAGTGGAAGGACAGGGAACACTGAAGCTTTCTTT.

This clonotype was detected many times. The genes are TRBV27 and TRBJ1-4; D perhaps matches TRBD1 (6 bases). Germline CDR1 reads MNHEY; CDR2 reads SMNVEV (reference sequence). V gave up 5 bases and J gave up 3 bases, with 10 bases separating them. CDR3 length equals 14 residues. DNA for the CDR3: TGTGCCAGCAGTAAACGGACAGCTAATGAAAAACTGTTTTTT. This gives the protein CASSKRTANEKLFF.

This clonotype was seen repeatedly, ten times or more. The V and J genes are TRBV10-1 and TRBJ2-3; D may match TRBD1 or TRBD2 (6 bases each). Per germline, CDR1 WNHNN and CDR2 SYGVQD (reference sequence). V was shortened by 0 bases and J by 4 bases, with 17 bases between the two germline ends. The length of the CDR3 is 17 residues. The CDR3 coding sequence is TGCGCCAGCAGTGAGTCATACCGGGTGGAGGGGGCAGATACGCAGTATTTT. It encodes CASSESYRVEGADTQYF.

The chain joins TRBV28 to TRBJ1-5; D is unclear. In germline, CDR1 is MDHEN, CDR2 SYDVKM. This CDR3 contains 12 residues. Trimming shortened V by 4 bases and J by 5 bases, and 6 bases separated the two germline ends. The CDR3 protein is CASSSPDQPQHF. The CDR3 nucleotides are TGTGCCAGCAGTTCACCGGATCAGCCCCAGCATTTT.

The chain has TRBV7-2 and TRBJ2-2; 9 positions match TRBD1. The CDR3 spans 17 residues. The J segment lost 5 bases and the V segment lost 5 bases, leaving 12 bases of the junction unmatched. The germline CDR1 and CDR2 sequences are SGHTA and FQGNSA. CDR3 nucleotides: TGTGCCAGCAGCCCTCCAGGTGGACAGGGGACAACCGGGGAGCTGTTTTTT. Translated: CASSPPGGQGTTGELFF. The full variable domain, its missing parts supplied by reference TRBV7-2 and TRBJ2-2, is GAGVSQSPSNKVTEKGKDVELRCDPISGHTALYWYRQSLGQGLEFLIYFQGNSAPDKSGLPSDRFSAERTGGSVSTLTIQRTQQEDSAVYLCASSPPGGQGTTGELFFGEGSRLTVL.

This clonotype was detected only a few times. CDR3 DNA sequence: TGTGCCAGTAAGGTGGACGACAGGGAGACCCAGTACTTC. Translation: CASKVDDRETQYF. This chain links TRBV19 with TRBJ2-5; a possible D gene is TRBD1 (6 bases). Germline values: CDR1 LNHDA, CDR2 SQIVND (reference sequence). The CDR3 contains 13 residues. V was trimmed by 7 bases and J by 5 bases, leaving 14 bases between them. Filled out from reference TRBV19 and TRBJ2-5, the complete variable domain reads DGGITQSPKYLFRKEGQNVTLSCEQNLNHDAMYWYRQDPGQGLRLIYYSQIVNDFQKGDIAEGYSVSREKKESFPLTVTSAQKNPTAFYLCASKVDDRETQYFGPGTRLLVL.

The sample holds a few counts of this clonotype. The chain links TRBV19 to TRBJ1-5; perhaps TRBD1 as D (5 bases). The V end was cut by 3 bases, the J end by 9 bases, with 12 bases between. Germline V CDR1 and CDR2: LNHDA, SQIVND (reference sequence). The length of the CDR3 is 13 residues. CDR3 sequence (DNA): TGTGCCAGTAGTATGACAGCCGCGGTGCCCCAGCATTTT. Translated: CASSMTAAVPQHF. The full variable domain, in which reference TRBV19 and TRBJ1-5 provide the parts outside the CDR3, is DGGITQSPKYLFRKEGQNVTLSCEQNLNHDAMYWYRQDPGQGLRLIYYSQIVNDFQKGDIAEGYSVSREKKESFPLTVTSAQKNPTAFYLCASSMTAAVPQHFGDGTRLSIL.

The V gene is TRBV20-1, the J gene TRBJ1-5; D call uncertain. This CDR3 is built from 14 residues. Germline lookup yields CDR1 DFQATT and CDR2 SNEGSKA (reference sequence). The V gene lost 4 bases and the J gene lost 4 bases, with 14 bases spanning the gap. DNA of the CDR3: TGCAGTGCTATCCGAGGGCCTGTTAATCAGCCCCAGCATTTT. Protein: CSAIRGPVNQPQHF.

This clonotype was recorded at least ten times. The rearrangement links TRBV30 to TRBJ2-1; 12 nucleotides align to TRBD2. This CDR3 has 15 amino acids. Per germline, CDR1 GTSNPN and CDR2 SVGIG (reference sequence). The V gene end was trimmed by 5 bases and the J gene end by 4 bases; junction bases not matched to a gene: 6. This CDR3 reads CAWSEGLAGYNEQFF. In DNA, the CDR3 is TGTGCCTGGTCCGAGGGACTAGCGGGTTACAATGAGCAGTTCTTC.

This clonotype has more than one count but fewer than ten. The chain links TRBV24-1 to TRBJ2-2; 12 positions agree with TRBD1. The V segment lost 4 bases and the J segment 6 bases; nucleotides outside the gene matches: 5. The CDR3 totals 16 residues. Germline V gene data show CDR1 as KGHDR and CDR2 as SFDVKD. CDR3 nucleotide sequence: TGTGCCACCAGTGACCCGGGACAGGGGGCGTCCGGGGAGCTGTTTTTT. It codes for CATSDPGQGASGELFF.

This clonotype turned up a few times. J is TRBJ1-1 and V is TRBV28; D gene uncertain. CDR1 MDHEN and CDR2 SYDVKM come from the germline V gene. The CDR3 consists of 12 residues. Between the trimmed V and J ends, which lost 7 bases and 11 bases, there was a span of 17 bases. The CDR3 DNA sequence: TGTGCCAGCACCTTAAAGGGAGGTAGGGCTTTCTTT. Protein sequence: CASTLKGGRAFF. The entire variable domain, with the rest obtained from reference TRBV28 and TRBJ1-1, is as follows: DVKVTQSSRYLVKRTGEKVFLECVQDMDHENMFWYRQDPGLGLRLIYFSYDVKMKEKGDIPEGYSVSREKKERFSLILESASTNQTSMYLCASTLKGGRAFFGQGTRLTVV.

This clonotype appeared many times. The rearrangement joins TRBV12-3 or TRBV12-4 to TRBJ2-7; 8 nucleotides line up with TRBD1. V lost 6 bases and J lost 2; bases outside the gene matches: 6. The CDR3 covers 14 residues. The CDR3 bases are TGTGCCAGCAGCCCCCAGGGGGCGGCCTACGAGCAGTACTTC. This gives the protein CASSPQGAAYEQYF.

This clonotype was counted a few times. The chain joins TRBV5-5 to TRBJ2-3; TRBD2 might be the D (5 bases). V lost 6 bases and J 0 bases, leaving 17 bases between the germline ends. The CDR3 extends over 16 amino acids. Germline CDR1 SGHKS, CDR2 YYEKEE (reference sequence). In DNA, the CDR3 is TGTGCCAGCACCGCCGCGGTGGGCGGGAGCACAGATACGCAGTATTTT. Its translation is CASTAAVGGSTDTQYF.